These T cell receptor beta chains were read from a single sample in a study of blood T cell repertoires in COVID-19. Libraries were prepared by immunoSEQ multiplex PCR; TCRdb keeps only in-frame clonotypes and omits some of them. The profile shows approximately 160,000 clones, about 85% of them singletons. What was sequenced was peripheral blood. These receptors were obtained from a man aged 55-75 years who had recovered from COVID-19. CDR3s leave out the opening cysteine and the closing phenylalanine or tryptophan.

>TRBV2|TRBJ2-5|12
ASTIEQGSETQY
>TRBV2|TRBJ1-2|14
ASSEGRAGGNYGYT
>TRBV5-5|TRBJ1-1|11
ASSRQGDTEAF
>TRBV5-4|TRBJ1-1|12
ASSLALGNTEAF
>TRBV6-2/TRBV6-3|TRBJ1-3|14
ASSYSPIEYGNTIY
>TRBV19|TRBJ2-7|11
ASSRGISYEQY
>TRBV6-5|TRBJ1-6|12
ASVSHEENSPLH
>TRBV3-1/TRBV3-2|TRBJ2-1|14
ASSQDLGRGNNEQF
>TRBV27|TRBJ1-2|14
ASSPLYGTGDYGYT
>TRBV27|TRBJ2-5|13
ASSLSGQSQETQY
>TRBV7-8|TRBJ1-2|15
ASSLAWTGIINYGYT
>TRBV18|TRBJ2-5|13
ASSLTGESVETQY
>TRBV6-4|TRBJ2-3|11
ASSVADTDTQY
>TRBV20-1|TRBJ1-1|14
SASPIQGATDTEAF
>TRBV27|TRBJ2-7|13
ASSSPSGSSYEQY
>TRBV4-2|TRBJ1-2|13
ASSQEWQGYYGYT
>TRBV7-8|TRBJ1-2|12
ASSFGTGNYGYT
>TRBV7-3|TRBJ1-1|14
ASSLASPQANTEAF
>TRBV7-2|TRBJ2-5|10
ASSSYQETQY
>TRBV5-5|TRBJ1-2|17
ASSLAPWPDRRRDYGYT
>TRBV19|TRBJ2-5|12
ASSIGTLQETQY
>TRBV12-3/TRBV12-4|TRBJ2-1|9
ASSFAWEQF